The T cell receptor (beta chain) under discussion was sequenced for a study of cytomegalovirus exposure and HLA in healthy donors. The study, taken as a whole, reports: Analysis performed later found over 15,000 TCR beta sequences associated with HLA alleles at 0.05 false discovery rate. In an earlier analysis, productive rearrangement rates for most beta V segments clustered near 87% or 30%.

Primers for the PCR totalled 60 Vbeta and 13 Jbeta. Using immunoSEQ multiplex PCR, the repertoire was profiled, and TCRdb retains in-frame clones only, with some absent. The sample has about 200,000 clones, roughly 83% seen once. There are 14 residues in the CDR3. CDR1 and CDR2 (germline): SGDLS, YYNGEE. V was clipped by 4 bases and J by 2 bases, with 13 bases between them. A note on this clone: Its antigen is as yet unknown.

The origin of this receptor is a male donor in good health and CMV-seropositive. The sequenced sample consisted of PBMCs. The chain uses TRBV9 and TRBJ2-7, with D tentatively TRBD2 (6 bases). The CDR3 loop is CASSLPGTPYEQYF. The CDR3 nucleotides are TGTGCCAGCAGCCTCCCCGGGACTCCCTACGAGCAGTACTTC.